This TCR beta chain emerged from a study of shared clonotypes between healthy human individuals. CDR1 and CDR2 from the germline V gene are DFQATT and SNEGSKA (reference sequence). The ends were cut back, 7 bases at V and 2 bases at J, with 5 bases in the middle. This CDR3 is 10 amino acids long. TCRdb's copy holds only in-frame clones and misses some; the assay was immunoSEQ multiplex PCR. The table includes around 600,000 clones, approximately 96% detected once. Comments on this clone: Its antigen is not known.

CD45RO negativity and positive selection for CCR7 defined naive CD8 cells, a population that excluded terminally differentiated effector memory CD45RA+ cells. Study-wide results and limits: Blood was the only sampled material, and tissue repertoires likely differ.

The TCR sequence derives from a woman under 40 in good health. The sample comprised naive CD8+ T cells sorted from blood. V usage is TRBV20-1 and J usage is TRBJ1-2; possibly TRBD1 for D (5 bases). DNA of the CDR3: TGCAGTGACAGGAACTATGGCTACACCTTC. It yields the protein CSDRNYGYTF.